These T cell receptor beta chains were read from a single sample in a study of blood T cell repertoires in COVID-19. Sequenced by immunoSEQ multiplex PCR; TCRdb stores in-frame clones only, minus some. This table has 120,000 to 150,000 clones, 70% to 90% appearing once. The sample consisted of peripheral blood. These receptors were obtained from a woman aged 80 or older with acute or convalescent COVID-19. The CDR3 runs from the conserved cysteine through the conserved F or W. A D gene is named only where the DNA matches it firmly. Clone size is given for some rows only: seen once, a few or many times, or a class if the clone is expanded.

clone_size	d_call	v_call	j_call	cdr3_aa	cdr3_nt
NA	TRBD2	TRBV20-1	TRBJ2-1	CSASGPIGLAGVNNEQFF	TGCAGTGCTAGTGGTCCTATTGGCCTAGCGGGGGTTAACAATGAGCAGTTCTTC
NA	TRBD1	TRBV28	TRBJ1-6	CASSFLGQVVSPLHF	TGTGCCAGCAGTTTCCTGGGACAGGTCGTTTCACCCCTCCACTTT
NA	NA	TRBV6-5	TRBJ1-2	CASSYYGRTLYGYTF	TGTGCCAGCAGCTATTACGGCCGGACACTCTATGGCTACACCTTC
NA	TRBD1	TRBV2	TRBJ1-6	CASSGQGYNSPLHF	TGTGCCAGCAGCGGACAGGGCTATAATTCACCCCTCCACTTT
NA	NA	TRBV6-6	TRBJ1-5	CASTLQGGGNQPQHF	TGTGCCAGCACCCTACAAGGAGGGGGCAATCAGCCCCAGCATTTT
NA	NA	TRBV25-1	TRBJ2-7	CASKGWALSGEQYF	TGTGCCAGCAAGGGTTGGGCCTTGAGCGGGGAGCAGTACTTC
NA	TRBD2	TRBV5-1	TRBJ2-7	CASSLVPAGGSYEQYF	TGCGCCAGCAGCTTGGTCCCAGCGGGGGGTTCCTACGAGCAGTACTTC
NA	NA	TRBV6-6	TRBJ2-7	CASSYWGLTDSYEQYF	TGTGCCAGCAGTTACTGGGGACTCACGGACTCCTACGAGCAGTACTTC
NA	TRBD1	TRBV5-1	TRBJ2-1	CASKDQGVRDEQFF	TGCGCCAGCAAAGACCAGGGGGTCCGGGATGAGCAGTTCTTC
NA	TRBD2	TRBV23-1	TRBJ2-7	CARGGNYEQYF	TGCGCCCGCGGGGGGAACTACGAGCAGTACTTC
NA	TRBD1	TRBV7-3	TRBJ1-1	CASSPSQGAQAFF	TGTGCCAGCAGCCCATCTCAGGGGGCGCAAGCTTTCTTT
NA	TRBD1	TRBV9	TRBJ2-2	CASSGGQRAGELFF	TGTGCCAGCAGCGGGGGACAGAGGGCCGGGGAGCTGTTTTTT
NA	TRBD1	TRBV5-1	TRBJ1-4	CASSTGTGGTNEKLFF	TGCGCCAGCAGCACCGGGACAGGGGGAACTAATGAAAAACTGTTTTTT
NA	TRBD1	TRBV7-2	TRBJ1-2	CASSLNPGGYGYTF	TGTGCCAGCAGCTTAAACCCAGGGGGCTATGGCTACACCTTC
NA	TRBD2	TRBV10-3	TRBJ2-3	CAISELAETSTDTQYF	TGTGCCATCAGTGAGCTAGCGGAGACTAGCACAGATACGCAGTATTTT
NA	TRBD1	TRBV6-5	TRBJ1-2	CASRRDRSQGSYTF	TGTGCCAGCAGAAGGGACAGGTCCCAAGGGAGCTACACCTTC
NA	NA	TRBV3-1/TRBV3-2	TRBJ1-4	CASSQDGGRANEKLFF	TGTGCCAGCAGCCAAGATGGGGGGAGGGCTAATGAAAAACTGTTTTTT
NA	NA	TRBV2	TRBJ1-3	CASSEEGPSGNTIYF	TGTGCCAGCAGTGAAGAGGGGCCAAGTGGAAACACCATATATTTT
NA	TRBD1	TRBV5-6	TRBJ2-3	CASSPPGQWSSAQYF	TGTGCCAGCAGCCCGCCGGGACAGTGGAGTTCGGCGCAGTATTTT
NA	TRBD1	TRBV5-4	TRBJ1-6	CASSLAGGAGVGNSPLHF	TGTGCCAGCAGCTTGGCAGGGGGCGCAGGGGTGGGTAATTCACCCCTCCACTTT
few	TRBD2	TRBV2	TRBJ2-5	CASSGWGGKETQYF	TGTGCCAGCTCTGGGTGGGGGGGGAAAGAGACCCAGTACTTC
NA	NA	TRBV10-1	TRBJ2-2	CASSEHSSTGELFF	TGCGCCAGCAGTGAGCACTCGAGTACCGGGGAGCTGTTTTTT
NA	NA	TRBV11-2	TRBJ1-6	CARRRRGNSPLHF	TGTGCCCGTCGTCGGAGGGGAAATTCACCCCTCCACTTT
NA	TRBD2	TRBV5-6	TRBJ2-1	CASSSLAGYNEQFF	TGTGCCAGCAGCTCCCTAGCGGGCTACAATGAGCAGTTCTTC
once	TRBD1	TRBV27	TRBJ1-2	CASRPQGLSYGYTF	TGTGCCAGCAGACCACAGGGGCTAAGCTATGGCTACACCTTC
NA	NA	TRBV7-8	TRBJ1-5	CASSLAYNSNQPQHF	TGTGCCAGCAGCTTAGCTTATAATAGCAATCAGCCCCAGCATTTT
NA	NA	TRBV7-8	TRBJ1-6	CASRPAGSYNSPLHF	TGTGCCAGCAGGCCAGCGGGATCTTATAATTCACCCCTCCACTTT